This T cell receptor beta chain comes out of a study of lymphopenia after photon versus proton radiotherapy. The study, taken as a whole, reports: Oligoclonal CD8+ Temra expansion after nadir drove photon patients' diversity drop. Proton therapy kept repertoires fairly stable, unlike photons, which gained effector/memory cells. Authors raise, but do not show, better survival with proton therapy. A bigger post-nadir fall in TCR diversity correlated inversely with survival time in deceased patients.

Germline assignment: CDR1 LNHDA and CDR2 SQIVND (reference sequence). Trimming took 7 bases from V and 4 from J, leaving 13 bases between them. CDR3 length: 13 residues. A remark on this clone: What it binds is unknown.

Clones were sequenced by immunoSEQ multiplex PCR, and TCRdb holds only the in-frame ones, with some missing. This sample yields approximately 13,000 clones, of which under 90% are seen a single time; 27% belongs to the top ten. This receptor was identified in a man over 45 with gastric cancer. V usage is TRBV19 and J usage is TRBJ1-2; D is undetermined. The sequencing here drew on peripheral blood, taken from a patient treated with photon-based radiotherapy. CDR3 nucleotides: TGTGCCAGTATGTCGACGGCGACCTATGGCTACACCTTC. Translated, it gives CASMSTATYGYTF.